Below, 31 T cell receptor beta chains from the same sample are listed, as sequenced in a study of blood T cells in healthy people across ages. With a J-beta primer mix and a sample-barcoded 5' primer, a second PCR ran about 6 to 11 cycles. TCRdb independently ran MiXCR on the 5' RACE reads; one entry per CDR3 protein. The repertoire holds more than 800,000 distinct CDR3 sequences, with 45% as singletons. Sequenced: blood. Every receptor here comes from a woman in her sixties or seventies in good health.

The V gene is TRBV11-3, the J gene TRBJ2-3; perhaps TRBD1 as D (5 bases). Germline V CDR1 and CDR2: SGHNT, YENEEA. Trimming removed 5 bases at V and 1 base at J, with 10 bases between. The CDR3 consists of 14 residues. The CDR3: CASSHDRRTDTQYF. CDR3 bases: TGTGCCAGCAGCCACGACAGACGCACAGATACGCAGTATTTT.

J is TRBJ2-5 and V is TRBV20-1; D not certain. The J call may not be correct, given that the DNA end is closer to TRBJ2-4. CDR1 and CDR2 (germline): DFQATT, SNEGSKA (reference sequence). CDR3 size: 13 residues. CDR3 amino acids: CSASSRAKNIQYF. CDR3 DNA sequence: TGCAGTGCTAGTTCCAGGGCCAAAAACATTCAGTACTTC.

The gene calls are TRBV4-3 and TRBJ2-7; D is perhaps TRBD2 (6 bases). The ends were cut back, 3 bases at V and 3 bases at J, with 15 bases in the middle. There are 15 residues in the CDR3. The germline V gene has CDR1 LGHNA and CDR2 YSLEER. The CDR3 reads CASSQMRGLNYEQYF. CDR3 DNA: TGCGCCAGCAGCCAGATGAGGGGACTTAACTACGAGCAGTACTTC.

The V call is TRBV12-3 or TRBV12-4, the J call TRBJ2-4, with D uncertain. The length of the CDR3 is 13 residues. The germline V and J ends were trimmed by 5 bases and 3 bases, with 8 bases remaining between them. This CDR3 reads CASSPTDKNIQYF. DNA for the CDR3: TGTGCCAGCAGTCCTACAGACAAAAACATTCAGTACTTC.

In this sample, this clonotype turned up a few times. The chain uses TRBV18 and TRBJ2-1, with 7 bases lining up with TRBD2. This CDR3 is 16 amino acids long. Trimming cost V 4 bases and J 1 base; bases outside gene matches: 7. Germline assignment: CDR1 KGHSH and CDR2 LQKENI. The CDR3: CASSRVGGPSYNEQFF. The DNA for the CDR3 is TGTGCCAGCTCACGAGTGGGAGGGCCGTCCTACAATGAGCAGTTCTTC.

This clonotype appeared a few times. The chain employs TRBV5-1 and TRBJ2-7; 7 positions match TRBD1. This CDR3 is 15 amino acids long. Germline V CDR1 and CDR2: SGHRS, YFSETQ. The ends lost 0 bases at V and 4 bases at J; junction bases unmatched: 7. The CDR3: CASSLALGGAYEQYF. Written as DNA, the CDR3 is TGCGCCAGCAGCTTGGCGTTAGGGGGCGCATACGAGCAGTACTTC.

J is TRBJ2-1 and V is TRBV20-1; 9 bases line up with TRBD2. Germline V gene data show CDR1 as DFQATT and CDR2 as SNEGSKA (reference sequence). Trimming at V came to 0 bases and at J to 3 bases, leaving 6 bases not matched to a gene. There are 16 residues in the CDR3. The CDR3 bases are TGCAGTGCTAGAGATCCCCTAGCGGGAATCTACAATGAGCAGTTCTTC. It specifies CSARDPLAGIYNEQFF.

The V and J genes are TRBV12-3 or TRBV12-4 and TRBJ1-2, with 9 bases aligning to TRBD1. The CDR3 has 14 amino acids. V shed 5 bases, J shed 3 bases, and the junction held 4 bases outside the gene matches. The CDR3 spells CASSVQGADYGYTF. The CDR3 coding sequence is TGTGCCAGCAGTGTACAGGGGGCAGACTATGGCTACACCTTC.

This clonotype has just a few counts. The J gene is TRBJ2-6, the V gene TRBV5-4, with D tentatively TRBD2 (8 bases). The germline V and J ends were trimmed by 7 bases and 0 bases, with 17 bases remaining between them. From germline, CDR1 is SGHNT and CDR2 YYREEE (reference sequence). CDR3 length: 17 amino acids. CDR3 coding DNA: TGTGCCAGCTCGGGAGGGGGACAGACCTCTGGGGCCAACGTCCTGACTTTC. This sequence encodes CASSGGGQTSGANVLTF.

This chain joins TRBV27 and TRBJ2-1, with TRBD2 matching over 15 bases. V shed 6 bases and J 15 bases; nucleotides not matched to a gene: 12. The CDR3 totals 15 residues. Germline V gene sequence: CDR1 MNHEY, CDR2 SMNVEV (reference sequence). The CDR3 nucleotides read TGTGCCAGCAGCCACTCCGGGACTAGCGGGAGGATCGGGTTCTTC. As protein: CASSHSGTSGRIGFF.

This clonotype was seen more than once but under ten times. This chain connects TRBV11-2 to TRBJ2-5, with TRBD2 identical over 10 bases. This CDR3 comprises 16 residues. Germline V CDR1 and CDR2: SGHAT, FQNNGV. V gave up 1 base and J gave up 1 base; unmatched junction bases: 3. In DNA, the CDR3 is TGTGCCAGCAGCTTAGGGGCTAGCGGGGGCCAAGAGACCCAGTACTTC. It translates to CASSLGASGGQETQYF.

The chain carries TRBV21-1 and TRBJ1-6; TRBD1, the table's D call, lacks a check against the DNA. TRBV21-1 counts as a pseudogene. The CDR3 extends over 14 amino acids. CDR3 DNA sequence: TGTGCCAGCAGGTCGGACGGGCCAGGTTCACCCCTCCACTTT. Its protein product is CASRSDGPGSPLHF.

The chain links TRBV7-2 to TRBJ2-2, with a weak D call TRBD2 (6 bases). Trimming pared 4 bases from V and 16 bases from J, leaving 22 bases between. The CDR3 sequence is 14 residues long. Germline CDR1 reads SGHTA; CDR2 reads FQGNSA. CDR3 in amino acids: CASSSGPGLQQWFF. CDR3 in DNA: TGTGCCAGCAGCTCAGGTCCGGGACTCCAACAGTGGTTTTTT. Complete variable domain (other parts from reference TRBV7-2 and TRBJ2-2): GAGVSQSPSNKVTEKGKDVELRCDPISGHTALYWYRQSLGQGLEFLIYFQGNSAPDKSGLPSDRFSAERTGGSVSTLTIQRTQQEDSAVYLCASSSGPGLQQWFFGEGSRLTVL.

The sample holds a few counts of this clonotype. The chain couples TRBV6-5 to TRBJ2-7; 12 bases agree with TRBD2. CDR3 length equals 18 residues. V gave up 4 bases and J gave up 7 bases; unmatched junction bases: 17. The germline CDR1 and CDR2 sequences are MNHEY and SVGAGI. CDR3 protein: CASSLGGSTSGSFGEQYF. CDR3 in DNA: TGTGCCAGCAGTTTGGGGGGGTCGACTAGCGGGAGCTTCGGGGAGCAGTACTTC.

This clonotype was recorded a few times. V gene TRBV15 combines with J gene TRBJ2-7; D is unresolved. Trimming took 4 bases from V and 5 from J, leaving 6 bases between them. In germline, CDR1 is LNHNV, CDR2 YYDKDF (reference sequence). The CDR3 is made up of 11 amino acids. CDR3 sequence reads: CATSISDEQYF. CDR3 sequence (DNA): TGTGCCACCAGCATTTCAGACGAGCAGTACTTC.

In this sample, this clonotype turned up a few times. The V call is TRBV27, the J call TRBJ2-5, with 11 bases lining up with TRBD2. This CDR3 spans 19 amino acids. Germline V gene data show CDR1 as MNHEY and CDR2 as SMNVEV (reference sequence). V lost 4 bases to trimming and J lost 5 bases; unmatched junction nucleotides: 18. In nucleotides, the CDR3 is TGTGCCAGCAGTTCCTCCACTAGCGGGAGTGGGGTTGTAAGGGAGACCCAGTACTTC. Encoded protein: CASSSSTSGSGVVRETQYF.

This clonotype turned up a few times. V and J are TRBV20-1 and TRBJ1-2; possible D gene TRBD1, 6 bases. The germline V gene has CDR1 DFQATT and CDR2 SNEGSKA (reference sequence). V dropped 5 bases and J dropped 7 bases, with 14 bases sitting between them. CDR3 size: 12 residues. The CDR3 spells CSASDRSLGYTF. CDR3 in DNA: TGCAGTGCTTCCGACAGGTCCCTTGGCTACACCTTC.

CDR3 loop: CSVVSGSDEQFF. CDR3 nucleotide sequence: TGCAGCGTTGTTTCAGGGTCGGATGAGCAGTTCTTC. The V gene is TRBV29-1, the J gene TRBJ2-1; D may be TRBD1 (5 bases). Germline CDR1 SQVTM, CDR2 ANQGSEA. The CDR3 covers 12 residues. The ends were cut back, 4 bases at V and 8 bases at J, with 12 bases in the middle.

This clonotype was found once. For the CDR3, the DNA is TGTGCCAGCAGCCCGGGATACTCCGACTACAATGAGCAGTTCTTC. Translated, it gives CASSPGYSDYNEQFF. The chain links TRBV7-3 to TRBJ2-1, with D maybe TRBD2 (5 bases). Germline-derived CDR1 and CDR2 are SGHTA and FQGTGA. Trimming stripped 5 bases from V and 3 bases from J, with 14 bases between. The CDR3 sequence is 15 residues long.

The chain has TRBV5-1 and TRBJ2-6; D is possibly TRBD1 or TRBD2 (5 bases each). The CDR3 is 14 amino acids. Germline V gene data show CDR1 as SGHRS and CDR2 as YFSETQ. Trimming removed 6 bases at V and 4 bases at J, with 11 bases between. CDR3 DNA: TGCGCCAGCATGGGGGTTTCCGGGGCCAACGTCCTGACTTTC. Translation: CASMGVSGANVLTF.

V gene TRBV20-1 combines with J gene TRBJ2-3, with TRBD2 matching 11 bases. Germline V gives CDR1 DFQATT, CDR2 SNEGSKA (reference sequence). V trimming: 3 bases; J trimming: 5 bases; junction bases outside the gene matches: 7. The CDR3 is made up of 15 amino acids. CDR3 sequence: CSASLLAGVGDTQYF. The DNA of the CDR3 is TGCAGTGCTAGCCTACTAGCGGGAGTTGGAGATACGCAGTATTTT.

In its sample, this clonotype was seen many times. This rearrangement joins TRBV12-3 or TRBV12-4 to TRBJ2-4; 11 nucleotides agree with TRBD1. This CDR3 is 14 amino acids long. Trimming at V came to 6 bases and at J to 8 bases, leaving 6 bases not matched to a gene. In DNA, the CDR3 is TGTGCCAGCAGGAAGGGACAGGGGGGAGACATTCAGTACTTC. This sequence encodes CASRKGQGGDIQYF.

The chain recombines TRBV3-1 with TRBJ1-2, with TRBD1 matching over 8 bases. The CDR3 extends over 16 amino acids. V was pared by 7 bases and J by 4 bases, with 14 bases of the junction left unmatched. The germline CDR1 and CDR2 sequences are LGHDT and YNNKEL (reference sequence). The DNA for the CDR3 is TGTGCCAGCAATTCCAGGGACAGGTCCCAAGGCTATGGCTACACCTTC. Translated: CASNSRDRSQGYGYTF.

This clonotype was observed a few times. This chain links TRBV7-2 with TRBJ2-5; possible D gene TRBD2, 5 bases. The V and J ends lost 3 bases and 5 bases respectively, with 16 bases between them. This CDR3 is 15 amino acids long. CDR1 SGHTA and CDR2 FQGNSA come from the germline V gene. Here the CDR3 reads CASSLEKRLLETQYF. The CDR3 nucleotides are TGTGCCAGCAGCTTGGAAAAGCGGCTGTTGGAGACCCAGTACTTC. The full variable domain, in which reference TRBV7-2 and TRBJ2-5 provide the parts outside the CDR3, is GAGVSQSPSNKVTEKGKDVELRCDPISGHTALYWYRQSLGQGLEFLIYFQGNSAPDKSGLPSDRFSAERTGGSVSTLTIQRTQQEDSAVYLCASSLEKRLLETQYFGPGTRLLVL.

The V and J genes are TRBV24-1 and TRBJ2-2; D unclear. In germline, CDR1 is KGHDR, CDR2 SFDVKD. V lost 4 bases, J lost 6 bases, and 11 bases lay in between. The CDR3 runs 14 residues. This CDR3 is CATSDGYQAGELFF. In DNA form, the CDR3 reads TGTGCCACCAGTGACGGTTATCAGGCCGGGGAGCTGTTTTTT.

The rearrangement links TRBV4-1 to TRBJ2-1, with 8 bases fitting TRBD1. J was trimmed by 10 bases and V by 5 bases; bases with no gene match: 16. CDR1 and CDR2 (germline): MGHRA, YSYEKL. CDR3 length: 16 amino acids. CDR3: CASSSRSWTGSYEQFF. CDR3 bases: TGCGCCAGCAGCTCCCGATCCTGGACAGGGTCCTACGAGCAGTTCTTC.

This chain joins TRBV10-3 and TRBJ1-5; maybe TRBD1 (6 bases). Trimming removed 4 bases at V and 7 bases at J, with 14 bases between. This CDR3 is built from 14 residues. Germline CDR1 reads ENHRY; CDR2 reads SYGVKD. CDR3 protein: CAISGVAGVQPQHF. The DNA of the CDR3 is TGTGCCATCAGTGGAGTAGCAGGGGTCCAGCCCCAGCATTTT.

The J gene is TRBJ1-1, the V gene TRBV29-1, with 7 bases lining up with TRBD1. This CDR3 contains 13 residues. Germline V gene lookup returns CDR1 SQVTM and CDR2 ANQGSEA. Trimming removed 7 bases from V and 7 bases from J; junction bases left unmatched: 12. CDR3 sequence: CSALTGPFDEAFF. The CDR3 DNA follows: TGCAGCGCCCTGACAGGGCCCTTCGATGAAGCTTTCTTT.

The genes are TRBV12-3 or TRBV12-4 and TRBJ2-7; the D gene is possibly TRBD1 (5 bases). Judging by the DNA end, TRBJ2-5 fits better; the J call may be wrong. The CDR3 consists of 14 residues. CDR3: CASSFGAASETQYF. CDR3 nucleotide sequence: TGTGCCAGCAGTTTTGGGGCTGCGTCGGAGACCCAGTACTTC.

The chain combines TRBV25-1 with TRBJ2-3; no definite D call. Trimming removed 6 bases at V and 4 bases at J, with 11 bases between. The CDR3 extends over 13 amino acids. The germline V gene has CDR1 MGHDK and CDR2 SYGVNS. CDR3 nucleotide sequence: TGTGCCAGCAGCCCTACGGTCTCAGATACGCAGTATTTT. Translation: CASSPTVSDTQYF.

This clonotype was observed a handful of times. The V call is TRBV28, the J call TRBJ2-1; D gene unclear. Germline CDR1 MDHEN, CDR2 SYDVKM. This CDR3 has 14 amino acids. V shed 6 bases and J shed 0 bases, with 9 bases lying between them. This chain's CDR3 is CASRFGSSYNEQFF. The CDR3 DNA reads TGTGCCAGCAGATTCGGCAGCTCCTACAATGAGCAGTTCTTC.